The 19 T cell receptor beta chains in this list originate from one sample, sequenced in a study of molecular identifiers for immune sequencing clone quantification. TCRdb reprocessed the PCR reads via MiXCR and lists one record per CDR3 protein. The sample lists a few hundred thousand distinct CDR3 sequences; about 20% were seen once. Material: naive CD8+ T cells from blood, with Jurkat cell RNA spiked in. Subset denoted: FACS-sorted CD8+CD4-CCR7+CD45RA+ naive T cells. The receptors originated from a human donor in good health. Some libraries in this study had Jurkat cell RNA spiked in.

This clonotype was found many times. V gene TRBV6-5 combines with J gene TRBJ1-1; D is undetermined. The V end lost 3 bases, the J end lost 1 base, and 12 bases lay between the germline ends. CDR1 MNHEY and CDR2 SVGAGI come from the germline V gene. The CDR3 runs 15 residues. CDR3 DNA sequence: TGTGCCAGCAGTTATCGTGCAGCCGAGAACACTGAAGCTTTCTTT. Translation: CASSYRAAENTEAFF.

This clonotype was detected ten times or more. The chain joins TRBV20-1 to TRBJ2-3; 14 positions agree with TRBD2. This CDR3 contains 18 residues. The V segment lost 6 bases and the J segment 1 base; nucleotides outside the gene matches: 12. The V gene's germline CDR1 is DFQATT and CDR2 SNEGSKA (reference sequence). The CDR3 protein is CSANSGLAGEAGTDTQYF. The CDR3 DNA follows: TGCAGTGCCAATTCGGGACTAGCGGGAGAAGCTGGCACAGATACGCAGTATTTT.

This clonotype appeared a few times. The rearrangement uses TRBV10-1 and TRBJ2-3; no definite D call. This CDR3 has 12 amino acids. V was cut by 4 bases and J by 9 bases, with 11 bases left in between. Germline CDR1 is WNHNN and CDR2 is SYGVQD (reference sequence). CDR3 sequence (DNA): TGCGCCAGCAGTGGGTCTGATCGAACGCAGTATTTT. Amino acids: CASSGSDRTQYF.

This clonotype has a count of ten or more. V and J are TRBV28 and TRBJ2-3; D might be TRBD2 (6 bases). The length of the CDR3 is 15 residues. Deletions cut 2 bases from V and 0 bases from J, with 9 bases between. The V gene's germline CDR1 is MDHEN and CDR2 SYDVKM. CDR3 sequence reads: CASSLLASSTDTQYF. In nucleotides, the CDR3 is TGTGCCAGCAGTTTACTAGCGTCTAGCACAGATACGCAGTATTTT.

About this clonotype itself: This could be a read error, since a much larger clone is one nucleotide away. This sequence joins TRBV7-9 and TRBJ1-1, with D maybe TRBD1 (5 bases). The germline gives CDR1 SEHNR, CDR2 FQNEAQ (reference sequence). The CDR3 is made up of 15 amino acids. Between the trimmed V and J ends, which lost 4 bases and 10 bases, there was a span of 22 bases. Written as DNA, the CDR3 is TGTGCCAGCAGCTCGAAGGCAGGGTCCCCGTCGAGAGCTTTCTTT. Translation: CASSSKAGSPSRAFF.

This clonotype was picked up one time. A much larger clone sits a single nucleotide away, making a read error possible. The V gene is TRBV27, the J gene TRBJ1-1; D not resolved. Per the germline V gene, CDR1 is MNHEY and CDR2 is SMNVEV (reference sequence). The CDR3 consists of 14 residues. CDR3 amino acids: CASSFRGFGPEASF. For the CDR3, the DNA is TGTGCCAGCAGTTTTAGAGGATTCGGTCCTGAAGCTTCCTTT.

This chain uses TRBV27 with TRBJ2-7, with 10 bases matching TRBD1. The CDR3 is 14 amino acids. The V segment lost 5 bases and the J segment 7 bases; nucleotides outside the gene matches: 8. CDR1 and CDR2 (germline): MNHEY, SMNVEV (reference sequence). The CDR3 DNA is TGTGCCAGCAGTCTGGGACAGGGGATAGGAGAGCAGTACTTC. Translated: CASSLGQGIGEQYF.

The chain carries TRBV9 and TRBJ2-1; 9 nucleotides align to TRBD2. This CDR3 is built from 17 residues. V shed 4 bases and J 2 bases; nucleotides not matched to a gene: 10. CDR1 SGDLS and CDR2 YYNGEE come from the germline V gene. The CDR3 protein is CASSMRGGTPPYNEQFF. The CDR3 region has the DNA TGTGCCAGCAGCATGCGGGGGGGGACTCCTCCCTACAATGAGCAGTTCTTC.

This clonotype was found a few times. The chain combines TRBV7-9 with TRBJ2-7; D uncertain. Germline V gene sequence: CDR1 SEHNR, CDR2 FQNEAQ (reference sequence). The CDR3 consists of 15 residues. V was clipped by 5 bases and J by 2 bases, with 16 bases between them. Written as DNA, the CDR3 is TGTGCCAGCAGCCTTCGTACCGGGCCTCCCTACGAGCAGTACTTC. Translation gives CASSLRTGPPYEQYF.

The chain uses TRBV4-3 and TRBJ2-1; D possibly corresponds to TRBD1 (6 bases). Germline V gene data show CDR1 as LGHNA and CDR2 as YSLEER. The ends were cut back, 0 bases at V and 7 bases at J, with 13 bases in the middle. The length of the CDR3 is 15 residues. The CDR3 is CASSQERTGPNEQFF. The DNA of the CDR3 is TGCGCCAGCAGCCAAGAGAGAACAGGGCCGAATGAGCAGTTCTTC.

This clonotype was counted many times. The chain joins TRBV14 to TRBJ1-1; D call uncertain. CDR1 and CDR2 (germline): SGHDN, FVKESK. The CDR3 has 14 amino acids. Between the trimmed V and J ends, which lost 3 bases and 3 bases, there was a span of 11 bases. The CDR3 DNA reads TGTGCCAGCAGCCATCCCCTTGAATACACTGAAGCTTTCTTT. Amino acids: CASSHPLEYTEAFF.

In this sample, this clonotype turned up a few times. J is TRBJ2-3 and V is TRBV7-9; TRBD1 matches at 9 bases. Germline CDR1 is SEHNR and CDR2 is FQNEAQ (reference sequence). V gave up 7 bases and J gave up 5 bases; unmatched junction bases: 10. The CDR3 length is 15 residues. CDR3 bases: TGTGCCAGCATCGACGGGGACAGGGCCAAAGATACGCAGTATTTT. As protein: CASIDGDRAKDTQYF.

In nucleotides, the CDR3 is TGCAGTGCTAGAGATATAGACAGGGTGAGGTACAATGAGCAGTTCTTC. This translates into CSARDIDRVRYNEQFF. The chain carries TRBV20-1 and TRBJ2-1; 7 nucleotides match TRBD1. The germline V gene encodes CDR1 DFQATT and CDR2 SNEGSKA (reference sequence). The CDR3 contains 16 residues. The trim removed 0 bases at V and 4 bases at J, leaving 9 bases unmatched.

A remark on this clonotype: At one end the junction does not follow the germline gene, possibly because of a read error. V gene TRBV11-2 combines with J gene TRBJ2-1, with D possibly TRBD2 on 5 matching bases. This CDR3 spans 13 amino acids. Germline V CDR1 and CDR2: SGHAT, FQNNGV. This CDR3 is CGSSFGDYNEQFF. The CDR3 coding sequence is TGTGGCAGCAGCTTCGGGGACTACAATGAGCAGTTCTTC.

This clonotype came up many times. The chain couples TRBV12-3 or TRBV12-4 to TRBJ2-7; TRBD1 matches at 10 bases. With 1 base clipped from V and 10 bases from J, the junction kept 16 bases outside the gene matches. This CDR3 region has 17 residues. CDR3 in DNA: TGTGCCAGCAGTTTAGGAAAATTTGTGACAGGGGGCGCCGTCCAGTACTTC. Translating gives CASSLGKFVTGGAVQYF.

As regards this clonotype: A much more abundant neighbour one base away suggests this may be a read error. This sequence joins TRBV30 and TRBJ1-1; possibly TRBD1 for D (5 bases). The CDR3 has 13 residues. CDR1 is GTSNPN, CDR2 SVGIG, per germline (reference sequence). The chain's CDR3 is CVWSRGEGTEAFF. The CDR3 nucleotides read TGTGTCTGGAGTCGGGGGGAGGGCACTGAAGCTTTCTTT.

This clonotype has ten or more counts. The chain links TRBV29-1 to TRBJ2-5; D remains unclear. This CDR3 spans 11 amino acids. V was trimmed by 4 bases and J by 0 bases, leaving 3 bases between them. Germline V gives CDR1 SQVTM, CDR2 ANQGSEA. Here the CDR3 reads CSVADQETQYF. The CDR3 nucleotides read TGCAGCGTTGCAGACCAAGAGACCCAGTACTTC.

This chain joins TRBV10-2 and TRBJ2-7; 11 bases match TRBD2. In germline, CDR1 is WSHSY, CDR2 SAAADI. The junction had 2 bases not matched to a gene; V was cut back by 0 bases and J by 4 bases. The CDR3 covers 15 residues. The CDR3 protein is CASSESLAGVYEQYF. The CDR3 nucleotides read TGCGCCAGCAGTGAGTCACTAGCGGGGGTGTACGAGCAGTACTTC.

On this clonotype itself: Since a much larger clone is just one base distant, this may be a read error. The CDR3 region has the DNA TGTGCCAGCAGTTACTCGACAGGCCAAGAGGCCCAGTACTTC. Translating it yields CASSYSTGQEAQYF. The chain recombines TRBV6-5 with TRBJ2-5; TRBD1 might be the D (6 bases). Germline V CDR1 and CDR2: MNHEY, SVGAGI. The CDR3 is 14 residues long.